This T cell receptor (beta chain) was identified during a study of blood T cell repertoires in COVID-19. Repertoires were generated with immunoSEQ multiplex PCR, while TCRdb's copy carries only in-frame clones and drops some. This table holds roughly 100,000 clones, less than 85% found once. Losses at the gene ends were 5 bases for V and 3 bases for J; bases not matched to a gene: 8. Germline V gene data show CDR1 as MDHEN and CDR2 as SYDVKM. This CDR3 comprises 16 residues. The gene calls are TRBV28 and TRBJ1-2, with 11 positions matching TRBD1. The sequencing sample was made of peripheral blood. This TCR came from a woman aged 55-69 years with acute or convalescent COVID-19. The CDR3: CASSPPDRGRYYGYTF. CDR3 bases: TGTGCCAGCAGTCCACCGGACAGGGGGCGTTACTATGGCTACACCTTC.